Listed here are 24 T cell receptor beta chains from one sample, sequenced in a study of CD8+CD57+ T cells in acquired aplastic anemia. Genomic DNA, the template, was used for profiling of the TCR beta VDJ and CDR3. In TCRdb, the reads were re-called with MiXCR into one record per CDR3 protein. The sample includes a few hundred thousand distinct CDR3 sequences, approximately 56% of them seen just once. Input material: sorted CD4+, CD8+, or CD8+CD57+ T cells (not recorded which) from PBMCs. The receptors derive from a human donor with severe aplastic anemia or a healthy control (not recorded which).

As to this clonotype: One end of the junction is discordant with germline, which a read error may explain. The chain recombines TRBV5-6 with TRBJ2-2; a possible D gene is TRBD2 (5 bases). CDR3 size: 14 residues. CDR1 is SGHDT and CDR2 is YYEEEE in the germline V gene. CDR3: CASSLGGFNGELFF. In DNA, the CDR3 is TGTGCCAGCAGCTTGGGAGGGTTCAACGGGGAGCTGTTCTTC.

This clonotype was found many times. The chain is built from TRBV7-8 and TRBJ2-1; the match to TRBD2 covers 9 bases. Germline V lookup: CDR1 SGHVS, CDR2 FQNEAQ. V shed 1 base, J shed 6 bases, and the junction held 7 bases outside the gene matches. The CDR3 extends over 16 amino acids. As DNA, the CDR3 is TGTGCCAGCAGCTTAGATGCGGGACTAGCTGGCAATGAGCAGTTCTTC. This codes for CASSLDAGLAGNEQFF.

This clonotype was counted at least ten times. J is TRBJ2-7 and V is TRBV18; 11 nucleotides match TRBD1. Germline V CDR1 and CDR2: KGHSH, LQKENI. The V gene end was trimmed by 3 bases and the J gene end by 5 bases; junction bases not matched to a gene: 0. The CDR3 is made up of 13 amino acids. CDR3 in DNA: TGTGCCAGCTCACCGGGACAGGGGGACGAGCAGTACTTC. Translated: CASSPGQGDEQYF.

V usage is TRBV12-3 or TRBV12-4 and J usage is TRBJ2-7, with a weak D call TRBD2 (6 bases). This CDR3 is built from 14 residues. V was cut by 5 bases and J by 2 bases, with 13 bases left in between. For the CDR3, the DNA is TGTGCCAGCAGTCCTGGGACTTTTACCTACGAGCAGTACTTC. This translates into CASSPGTFTYEQYF.

This chain links TRBV20-1 with TRBJ1-2, with TRBD1 matching over 7 bases. The V gene end was trimmed by 2 bases and the J gene end by 6 bases; junction bases not matched to a gene: 3. The CDR3 is made up of 12 amino acids. CDR1 and CDR2 from the germline V gene are DFQATT and SNEGSKA (reference sequence). CDR3 amino acids: CSARQGEHGYTF. In nucleotides, the CDR3 is TGCAGTGCTAGACAGGGGGAGCATGGCTACACCTTC.

There are many counts of this clonotype. The CDR3 bases are TGTGCCAGTAGTAGCGACAGCTGGGGCATTCAGTACTTC. It encodes CASSSDSWGIQYF. V usage is TRBV19 and J usage is TRBJ2-4, with D possibly being TRBD1 (5 bases). Trimming removed 4 bases at V and 9 bases at J, with 13 bases between. This CDR3 contains 13 residues. The germline V gene has CDR1 LNHDA and CDR2 SQIVND (reference sequence).

The sample holds many counts of this clonotype. The V gene is TRBV10-3, the J gene TRBJ1-1; D unresolved. V lost 6 bases and J 1 base, leaving 9 bases between the germline ends. CDR1 ENHRY and CDR2 SYGVKD come from the germline V gene. The CDR3 has 13 residues. The CDR3 coding sequence is TGTGCCATCAGCAAGAGGGAGAACACTGAAGCTTTCTTT. Its translation is CAISKRENTEAFF.

The chain combines TRBV7-2 with TRBJ1-1, with unresolved D. V dropped 1 base and J dropped 8 bases, with 17 bases sitting between them. The CDR3 contains 15 residues. Germline assignment: CDR1 SGHTA and CDR2 FQGNSA. CDR3 coding DNA: TGTGCCAGCAGCTTAGGTCGTCGACTAGCGGGGGAAGCTTTCTTT. As protein: CASSLGRRLAGEAFF.

This clonotype occurred many times. This chain links TRBV5-8 with TRBJ1-4, with a possible D match to TRBD1 (5 bases). CDR3 length: 15 residues. Trimming cost V 1 base and J 8 bases, with 15 bases left between them. Per the germline V gene, CDR1 is SGHTS and CDR2 is YDEGEE. The CDR3 reads CASSLLGTGGEKLFF. DNA for the CDR3: TGTGCCAGCAGCTTGTTGGGGACCGGAGGCGAAAAACTGTTTTTT.

A single count supports this clonotype. The chain has TRBV7-2 and TRBJ2-7; the D gene is possibly TRBD1 (5 bases). The CDR3 covers 14 residues. V was clipped by 5 bases and J by 2 bases, with 13 bases between them. In germline, CDR1 is SGHTA, CDR2 FQGNSA. In DNA form, the CDR3 reads TGTGCCAGCAGCCCAAGCCTCAGGGCCTACGAGCAGTACTTC. This encodes CASSPSLRAYEQYF.

Comment on this clonotype: The conserved final phenylalanine or tryptophan is absent from the CDR3, which likely points to a read error. The J gene is TRBJ1-4, the V gene TRBV6-5, with 7 bases fitting TRBD1. V trimming: 6 bases; J trimming: 13 bases; junction bases outside the gene matches: 8. CDR3 length equals 12 residues. From germline, CDR1 is MNHEY and CDR2 SVGAGI. CDR3 nucleotide sequence: TGTGCCAGCAGCCTGACAGGGAGCGGACTGTTTCTT. Translation: CASSLTGSGLFL.

The rearrangement joins TRBV5-1 to TRBJ1-6; unclear D gene. V was cut by 4 bases and J by 7 bases, with 15 bases left in between. Looked up from germline, CDR1 is SGHRS and CDR2 is YFSETQ. The CDR3 is made up of 15 amino acids. The CDR3 region is CASSPGPGQNSPLHF. The CDR3 DNA reads TGCGCCAGCAGCCCCGGGCCAGGCCAAAATTCACCCCTCCACTTT.

There are many counts of this clonotype. The chain uses TRBV19 and TRBJ1-5; D gene unclear. Trimming took 7 bases from V and 0 from J, leaving 16 bases between them. Per the germline V gene, CDR1 is LNHDA and CDR2 is SQIVND (reference sequence). The CDR3 has 16 residues. The CDR3 region has the DNA TGTGCCAGTAAACCCGGCAGCGTAGATAGCAATCAGCCCCAGCATTTT. The encoded protein is CASKPGSVDSNQPQHF.

The table lists this clonotype with many counts. The J gene is TRBJ2-2, the V gene TRBV2; 7 positions match TRBD2. CDR1 and CDR2 from the germline V gene are SNHLY and FYNNEI. The V segment lost 3 bases and the J segment 6 bases; nucleotides outside the gene matches: 7. The CDR3 has 15 amino acids. The CDR3 loop is CASSETSQRAGELFF. CDR3 nucleotides: TGTGCCAGCAGTGAGACTAGCCAGAGGGCCGGGGAGCTGTTTTTT.

This clonotype appeared a few times. The V call is TRBV7-3, the J call TRBJ2-7; D might be TRBD2 (6 bases). V lost 4 bases to trimming and J lost 6 bases, with 13 bases between them. Germline CDR1 SGHTA, CDR2 FQGTGA. The CDR3 contains 13 residues. In nucleotides, the CDR3 is TGTGCCAGCAGCTCTGCGGGGAGCGGCGAGCAGTACTTC. Translation: CASSSAGSGEQYF.

This clonotype was observed at least ten times. The chain carries TRBV9 and TRBJ1-5, with 7 positions matching TRBD1. Unmatched junction bases numbered 7, after V lost 3 bases and J lost 4 bases. The CDR3 contains 15 residues. Germline V gene sequence: CDR1 SGDLS, CDR2 YYNGEE. For the CDR3, the DNA is TGTGCCAGCAGCGCCACAGGGGTCGGTAATCAGCCCCAGCATTTT. The encoded protein is CASSATGVGNQPQHF.

This clonotype was counted ten times or more. The chain joins TRBV28 to TRBJ2-7; tentatively, D is TRBD1 (6 bases). The V and J ends lost 2 bases and 2 bases respectively, with 10 bases between them. CDR1 is MDHEN, CDR2 SYDVKM, per germline. The CDR3 contains 14 residues. CDR3 in DNA: TGTGCCAGCAGTTTACCAGGGGTGGCCTACGAGCAGTACTTC. Encoded protein: CASSLPGVAYEQYF.

The chain is built from TRBV2 and TRBJ1-6; 8 nucleotides match TRBD1. Trimming took 5 bases from V and 9 from J; bases not matched to a gene: 6. Germline assignment: CDR1 SNHLY and CDR2 FYNNEI. This CDR3 region has 14 residues. CDR3 nucleotides: TGTGCCAGCAGTTTAGACAGGGGAGCTTCACCCCTCCACTTT. Translation: CASSLDRGASPLHF.

V and J are TRBV20-1 and TRBJ2-3; TRBD2 aligns across 7 bases. Germline CDR1 reads DFQATT; CDR2 reads SNEGSKA (reference sequence). The CDR3 loop spans 13 amino acids. V lost 4 bases, J lost 1 base, and 2 bases stayed unmatched. In DNA, the CDR3 is TGCAGTGCTACCCGGGGGGGCACAGATACGCAGTATTTT. This codes for CSATRGGTDTQYF.

This clonotype was found many times. V gene TRBV7-3 combines with J gene TRBJ2-2; 10 bases are a match to TRBD1. CDR3 length: 16 amino acids. The germline V gene has CDR1 SGHTA and CDR2 FQGTGA. Losses at the gene ends were 5 bases for V and 5 bases for J; bases not matched to a gene: 8. The CDR3 loop is CASSLAGTGVTGELFF. In DNA form, the CDR3 reads TGTGCCAGCAGCCTAGCCGGGACAGGGGTTACCGGGGAGCTGTTTTTT.

The chain uses TRBV9 and TRBJ2-7; 12 bases align to TRBD1. Germline-derived CDR1 and CDR2 are SGDLS and YYNGEE. CDR3 size: 15 residues. Trimming at V came to 3 bases and at J to 5 bases, leaving 6 bases not matched to a gene. The CDR3 sequence: CASSAMGTGGNEQYF. As DNA, the CDR3 is TGTGCCAGCAGCGCCATGGGGACAGGGGGCAACGAGCAGTACTTC.

This chain uses TRBV20-1 with TRBJ1-2, with TRBD1 matching over 11 bases. This CDR3 comprises 13 residues. Looked up from germline, CDR1 is DFQATT and CDR2 is SNEGSKA (reference sequence). Losses at the gene ends were 3 bases for V and 4 bases for J; bases not matched to a gene: 1. The CDR3 sequence is CSASGTGGYGYTF. The CDR3 DNA reads as TGCAGTGCTAGCGGGACAGGGGGCTATGGCTACACCTTC.

This rearrangement joins TRBV7-2 to TRBJ2-3; D not resolved. The CDR3 has 15 residues. Germline V gene sequence: CDR1 SGHTA, CDR2 FQGNSA. V dropped 1 base and J dropped 0 bases, with 8 bases sitting between them. The CDR3 sequence: CASSLVATSTDTQYF. The CDR3 coding sequence is TGTGCCAGCAGCTTAGTTGCGACTAGCACAGATACGCAGTATTTT.

This clonotype was recorded at least ten times. The rearrangement joins TRBV29-1 to TRBJ1-1; D is ambiguous. V shed 6 bases and J shed 5 bases, with 19 bases lying between them. Germline V CDR1 and CDR2: SQVTM, ANQGSEA. CDR3 length equals 14 residues. CDR3 sequence: CSVEVSGRNTEAFF. The CDR3 region has the DNA TGCAGCGTCGAGGTCTCGGGAAGAAATACTGAAGCTTTCTTT.